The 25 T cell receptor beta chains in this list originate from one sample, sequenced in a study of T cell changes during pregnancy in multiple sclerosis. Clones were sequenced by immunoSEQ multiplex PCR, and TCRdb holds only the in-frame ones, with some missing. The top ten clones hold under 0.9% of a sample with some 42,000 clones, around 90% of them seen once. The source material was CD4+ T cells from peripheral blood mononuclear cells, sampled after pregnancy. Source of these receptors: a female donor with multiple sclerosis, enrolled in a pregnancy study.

CDR3 bases: TGTGCCAGCAGCTTAAGGGAAGGGGTAGGTTCCTACGAGCAGTACTTC. Amino acids: CASSLREGVGSYEQYF. V gene TRBV7-2 combines with J gene TRBJ2-7, with D perhaps matching TRBD1 (5 bases). The CDR3 covers 16 residues. CDR1 and CDR2 from the germline V gene are SGHTA and FQGNSA. V lost 2 bases, J lost 1 base, and 15 bases lay in between.

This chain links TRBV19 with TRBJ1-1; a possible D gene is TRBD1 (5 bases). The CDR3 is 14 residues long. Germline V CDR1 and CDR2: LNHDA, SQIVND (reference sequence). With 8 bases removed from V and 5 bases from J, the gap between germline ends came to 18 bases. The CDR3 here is CASEEGLVGTEAFF. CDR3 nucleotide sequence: TGTGCCAGTGAAGAGGGACTAGTAGGAACTGAAGCTTTCTTT.

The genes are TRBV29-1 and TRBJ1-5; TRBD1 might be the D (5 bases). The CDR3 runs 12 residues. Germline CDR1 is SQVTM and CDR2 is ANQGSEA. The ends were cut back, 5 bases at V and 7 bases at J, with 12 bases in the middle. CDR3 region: CSVQGTGQPQHF. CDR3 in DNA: TGCAGCGTTCAGGGCACCGGACAGCCCCAGCATTTT.

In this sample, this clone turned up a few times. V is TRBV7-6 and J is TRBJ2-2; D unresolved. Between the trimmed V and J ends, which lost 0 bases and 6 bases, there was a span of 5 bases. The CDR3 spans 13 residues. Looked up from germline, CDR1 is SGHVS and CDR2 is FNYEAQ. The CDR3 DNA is TGTGCCAGCAGCTTAGCGAGGTCCGGGGAGCTGTTTTTT. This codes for CASSLARSGELFF.

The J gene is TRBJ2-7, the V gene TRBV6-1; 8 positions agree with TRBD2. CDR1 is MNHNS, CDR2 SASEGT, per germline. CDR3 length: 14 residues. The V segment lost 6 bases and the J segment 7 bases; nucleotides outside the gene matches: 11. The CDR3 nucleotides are TGTGCCAGCAGGACCCCCGGGGGGGCGGGGGAGCAGTACTTC. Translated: CASRTPGGAGEQYF.

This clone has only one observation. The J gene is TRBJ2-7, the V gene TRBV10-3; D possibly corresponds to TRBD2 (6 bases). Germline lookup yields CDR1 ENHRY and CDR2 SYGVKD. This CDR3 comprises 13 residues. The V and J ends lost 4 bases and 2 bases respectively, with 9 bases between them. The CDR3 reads CAISGGETYEQYF. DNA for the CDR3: TGTGCCATCAGTGGCGGGGAGACCTACGAGCAGTACTTC.

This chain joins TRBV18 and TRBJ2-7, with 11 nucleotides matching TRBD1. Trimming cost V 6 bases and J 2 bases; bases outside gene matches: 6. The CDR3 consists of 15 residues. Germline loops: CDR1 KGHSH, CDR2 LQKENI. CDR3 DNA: TGTGCCAGCTCTCCTACGGGACAGGGGGCCTACGAGCAGTACTTC. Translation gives CASSPTGQGAYEQYF.

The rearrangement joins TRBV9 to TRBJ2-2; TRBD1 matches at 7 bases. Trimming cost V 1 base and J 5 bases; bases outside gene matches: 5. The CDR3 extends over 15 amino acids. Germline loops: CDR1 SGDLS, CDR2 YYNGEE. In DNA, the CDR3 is TGTGCCAGCAGCGTACTACAGGGGCAAACCGGGGAGCTGTTTTTT. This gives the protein CASSVLQGQTGELFF.

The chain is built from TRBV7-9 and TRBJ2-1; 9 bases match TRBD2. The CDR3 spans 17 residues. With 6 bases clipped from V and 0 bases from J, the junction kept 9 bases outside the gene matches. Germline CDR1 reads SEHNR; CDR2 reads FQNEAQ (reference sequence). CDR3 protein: CASSRRGGLSSYNEQFF. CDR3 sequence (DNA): TGTGCCAGCAGTCGGCGGGGGGGCTTAAGCTCCTACAATGAGCAGTTCTTC.

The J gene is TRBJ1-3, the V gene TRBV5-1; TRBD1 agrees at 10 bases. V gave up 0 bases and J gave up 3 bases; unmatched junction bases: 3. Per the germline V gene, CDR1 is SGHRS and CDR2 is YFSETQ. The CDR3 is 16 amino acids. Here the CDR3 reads CASSLGQGAYGNTIYF. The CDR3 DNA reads TGCGCCAGCAGCTTGGGACAGGGGGCATATGGAAACACCATATATTTT. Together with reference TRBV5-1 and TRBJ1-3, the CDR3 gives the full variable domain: KAGVTQTPRYLIKTRGQQVTLSCSPISGHRSVSWYQQTPGQGLQFLFEYFSETQRNKGNFPGRFSGRQFSNSRSEMNVSTLELGDSALYLCASSLGQGAYGNTIYFGEGSWLTVV.

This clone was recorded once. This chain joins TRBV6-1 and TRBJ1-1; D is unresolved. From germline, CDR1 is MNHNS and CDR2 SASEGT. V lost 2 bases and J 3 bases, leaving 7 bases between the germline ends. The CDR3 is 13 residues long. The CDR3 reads CASSELGHTEAFF. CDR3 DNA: TGTGCCAGCAGTGAACTTGGGCACACTGAAGCTTTCTTT.

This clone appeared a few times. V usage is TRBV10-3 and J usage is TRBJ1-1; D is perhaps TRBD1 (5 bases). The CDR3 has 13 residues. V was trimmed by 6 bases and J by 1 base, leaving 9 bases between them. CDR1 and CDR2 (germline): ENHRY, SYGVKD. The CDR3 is CAISQTENTEAFF. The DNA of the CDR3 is TGTGCCATCAGCCAGACAGAGAACACTGAAGCTTTCTTT.

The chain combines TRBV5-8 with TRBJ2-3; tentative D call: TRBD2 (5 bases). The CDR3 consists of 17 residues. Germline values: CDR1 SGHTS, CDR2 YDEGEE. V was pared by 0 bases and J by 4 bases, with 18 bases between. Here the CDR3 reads CASSLAPGKAKADTQYF. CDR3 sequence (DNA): TGTGCCAGCAGCTTGGCCCCGGGGAAAGCGAAGGCAGATACGCAGTATTTT.

CDR3 DNA: TGTGCCAGCAGTTATGCTTTAGGACAGGGGGATTCACCCCTCCACTTT. It translates to CASSYALGQGDSPLHF. The chain employs TRBV6-6 and TRBJ1-6; TRBD1 matches at 10 bases. V trimming: 3 bases; J trimming: 8 bases; junction bases outside the gene matches: 7. The CDR3 spans 16 residues. Germline V gene lookup returns CDR1 MNHNY and CDR2 SVGAGI (reference sequence).

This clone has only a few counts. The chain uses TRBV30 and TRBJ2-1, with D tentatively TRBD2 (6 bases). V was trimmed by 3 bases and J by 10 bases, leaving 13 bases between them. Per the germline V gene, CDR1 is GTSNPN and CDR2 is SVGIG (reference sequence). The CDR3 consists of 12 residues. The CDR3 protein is CAWREGLREQFF. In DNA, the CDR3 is TGTGCCTGGAGGGAGGGTTTGCGGGAGCAGTTCTTC.

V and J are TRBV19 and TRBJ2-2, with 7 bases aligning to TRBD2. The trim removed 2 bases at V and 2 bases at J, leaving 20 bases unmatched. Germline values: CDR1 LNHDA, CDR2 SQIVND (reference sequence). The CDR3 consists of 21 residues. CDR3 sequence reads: CASSIKGRVGTLRGNTGELFF. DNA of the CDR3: TGTGCCAGTAGTATAAAAGGGAGGGTGGGAACCCTGAGGGGCAACACCGGGGAGCTGTTTTTT.

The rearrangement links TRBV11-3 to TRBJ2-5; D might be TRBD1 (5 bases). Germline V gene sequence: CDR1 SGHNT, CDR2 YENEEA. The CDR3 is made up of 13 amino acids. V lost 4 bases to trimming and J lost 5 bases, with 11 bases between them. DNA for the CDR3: TGTGCCAGCAGCTCCGGACCAGGGGAGACCCAGTACTTC. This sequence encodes CASSSGPGETQYF.

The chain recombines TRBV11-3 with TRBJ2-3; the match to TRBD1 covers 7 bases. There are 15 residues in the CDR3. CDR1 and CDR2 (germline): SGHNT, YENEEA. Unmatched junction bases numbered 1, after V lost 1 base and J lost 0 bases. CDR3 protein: CASSLGGQSTDTQYF. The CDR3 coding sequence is TGTGCCAGCAGCTTAGGGGGACAGAGCACAGATACGCAGTATTTT.

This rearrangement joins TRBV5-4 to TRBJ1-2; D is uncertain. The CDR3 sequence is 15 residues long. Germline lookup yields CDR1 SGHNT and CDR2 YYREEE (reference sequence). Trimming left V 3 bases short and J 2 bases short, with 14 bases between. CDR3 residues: CASSSPTTMNYGYTF. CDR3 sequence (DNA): TGTGCCAGCAGCTCCCCGACAACGATGAACTATGGCTACACCTTC.

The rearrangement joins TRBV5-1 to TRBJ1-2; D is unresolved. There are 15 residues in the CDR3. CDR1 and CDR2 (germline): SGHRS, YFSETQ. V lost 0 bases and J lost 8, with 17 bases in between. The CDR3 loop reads CASSLAPKSHGGYTF. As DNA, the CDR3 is TGCGCCAGCAGCTTGGCCCCGAAAAGTCATGGCGGCTACACCTTC.

The CDR3 protein is CASRPTGSRGDTQYF. In nucleotides, the CDR3 is TGTGCCAGCAGACCCACAGGGTCCCGGGGAGATACGCAGTATTTT. V is TRBV5-4 and J is TRBJ2-3; a possible D gene is TRBD1 (6 bases). Germline V gene data show CDR1 as SGHNT and CDR2 as YYREEE (reference sequence). Trimming cost V 5 bases and J 5 bases, with 18 bases left between them. The CDR3 loop spans 15 amino acids.

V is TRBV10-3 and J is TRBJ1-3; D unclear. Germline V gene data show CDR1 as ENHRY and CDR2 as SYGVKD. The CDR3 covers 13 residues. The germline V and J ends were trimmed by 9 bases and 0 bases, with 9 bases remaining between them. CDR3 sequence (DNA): TGTGCCATAGGACTCTACTCTGGAAACACCATATATTTT. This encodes CAIGLYSGNTIYF.

In DNA form, the CDR3 reads TGTGCCACCAGCAGAGAAGTCGCAGCTAATGAAAAACTGTTTTTT. It yields the protein CATSREVAANEKLFF. This chain uses TRBV15 with TRBJ1-4; D gene unclear. This CDR3 comprises 15 residues. Germline V gene data show CDR1 as LNHNV and CDR2 as YYDKDF (reference sequence). V was shortened by 0 bases and J by 3 bases, with 8 bases between the two germline ends.

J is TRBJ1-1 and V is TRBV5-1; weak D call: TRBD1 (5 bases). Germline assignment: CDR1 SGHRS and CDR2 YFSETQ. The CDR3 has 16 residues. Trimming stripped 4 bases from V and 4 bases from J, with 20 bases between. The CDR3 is CASSPYGGAGGTEAFF. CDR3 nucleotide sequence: TGCGCCAGCAGCCCTTATGGCGGGGCAGGTGGCACTGAAGCTTTCTTT.

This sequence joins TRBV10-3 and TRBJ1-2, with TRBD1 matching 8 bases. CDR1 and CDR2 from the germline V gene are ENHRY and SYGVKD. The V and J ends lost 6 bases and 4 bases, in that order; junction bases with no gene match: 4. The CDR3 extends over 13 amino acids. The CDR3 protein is CAIRDRAAYGYTF. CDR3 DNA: TGTGCCATCAGGGACAGGGCGGCCTATGGCTACACCTTC.